Below, 23 T cell receptor beta chains from the same sample are listed, as sequenced in a study of blood T cell repertoires in COVID-19. The data were produced by immunoSEQ multiplex PCR, yet TCRdb's version contains in-frame clones alone and is incomplete. The table has about 150,000 clones, 85% to 90% seen once. Source material: peripheral blood. These receptors came from a woman in her 40s with acute or convalescent COVID-19.

This clone came up once. Other DNA sequences in the sample encode the same CDR3. The chain carries TRBV24-1 and TRBJ1-1; D perhaps matches TRBD1 (6 bases). V was pared by 5 bases and J by 3 bases, with 9 bases between. The CDR3 is 13 amino acids. CDR1 and CDR2 from the germline V gene are KGHDR and SFDVKD. CDR3 sequence: CATSGGGDTEAFF. Here the CDR3 DNA reads TGTGCCACCAGTGGAGGGGGGGACACTGAAGCTTTCTTT.

The chain recombines TRBV7-6 with TRBJ2-5; D call uncertain. Per the germline V gene, CDR1 is SGHVS and CDR2 is FNYEAQ. The V end was cut by 1 base, the J end by 2 bases, with 17 bases between. The CDR3 contains 17 residues. CDR3 residues: CASSLGAYGRPQETQYF. CDR3 DNA: TGTGCCAGCAGCTTAGGGGCCTATGGCCGACCTCAAGAGACCCAGTACTTC.

The chain employs TRBV28 and TRBJ1-6; D is unresolved. CDR1 and CDR2 from the germline V gene are MDHEN and SYDVKM. The V gene lost 6 bases and the J gene lost 15 bases, with 12 bases spanning the gap. The CDR3 spans 11 residues. CDR3 protein: CASRDTVNLHF. CDR3 nucleotide sequence: TGTGCCAGCAGAGACACAGTGAACCTCCACTTT.

This clone was counted a single time. V is TRBV29-1 and J is TRBJ1-5, with TRBD1 as a possible D gene (5 bases). The CDR3 is made up of 13 amino acids. Germline CDR1 reads SQVTM; CDR2 reads ANQGSEA. V lost 3 bases and J 6 bases, leaving 12 bases between the germline ends. CDR3 sequence reads: CSVDNGGGQPQHF. The CDR3 DNA reads as TGCAGCGTTGACAATGGGGGGGGTCAGCCCCAGCATTTT.

The rearrangement links TRBV19 to TRBJ2-3, with 9 bases aligning to TRBD2. CDR3 length: 17 residues. Per germline, CDR1 LNHDA and CDR2 SQIVND (reference sequence). The trim removed 1 base at V and 1 base at J, leaving 6 bases unmatched. The CDR3 spells CASSIAITSGRTDTQYF. The CDR3 bases are TGTGCCAGTAGTATAGCGATAACTAGCGGGCGCACAGATACGCAGTATTTT.

The gene calls are TRBV19 and TRBJ1-2, with D unresolved. Germline V CDR1 and CDR2: LNHDA, SQIVND (reference sequence). V was pared by 7 bases and J by 5 bases, with 11 bases between. The CDR3 is 12 residues long. CDR3 protein: CASKGEGYGYTF. CDR3 nucleotides: TGTGCCAGTAAAGGAGAGGGTTATGGCTACACCTTC.

The chain couples TRBV7-2 to TRBJ1-3; 11 bases line up with TRBD1. Trimming took 5 bases from V and 0 from J; bases not matched to a gene: 3. Germline V gene sequence: CDR1 SGHTA, CDR2 FQGNSA. CDR3 size: 16 residues. Here the CDR3 DNA reads TGTGCCAGCAGCCTAGGACAGGGGGCCTCTGGAAACACCATATATTTT. Translated, it gives CASSLGQGASGNTIYF.

J is TRBJ1-2 and V is TRBV5-1, with 8 bases that match TRBD1. Germline CDR1 SGHRS, CDR2 YFSETQ. This CDR3 spans 15 amino acids. The J segment lost 8 bases and the V segment lost 0 bases, leaving 9 bases of the junction unmatched. CDR3 residues: CASSLDVQGVGGYTF. The DNA for the CDR3 is TGCGCCAGCAGCTTGGACGTACAGGGGGTGGGCGGCTACACCTTC. The variable domain in full, with the rest retrieved from reference TRBV5-1 and TRBJ1-2, is KAGVTQTPRYLIKTRGQQVTLSCSPISGHRSVSWYQQTPGQGLQFLFEYFSETQRNKGNFPGRFSGRQFSNSRSEMNVSTLELGDSALYLCASSLDVQGVGGYTFGSGTRLTVV.

The chain employs TRBV2 and TRBJ2-4, with 8 bases fitting TRBD1. V dropped 8 bases and J dropped 0; count of bases not matched to a gene: 0. This CDR3 has 13 residues. Germline V gene sequence: CDR1 SNHLY, CDR2 FYNNEI. Here the CDR3 reads CASGTGAKNIQYF. DNA for the CDR3: TGTGCCAGCGGGACAGGAGCCAAAAACATTCAGTACTTC.

The V call is TRBV12-5, the J call TRBJ2-7; 7 bases line up with TRBD1. Unmatched junction bases numbered 6, after V lost 4 bases and J lost 3 bases. The CDR3 totals 14 residues. Germline V gene sequence: CDR1 LGHNT, CDR2 FRNRAP. The CDR3 region is CASGWNPGGYEQYF. DNA for the CDR3: TGTGCTAGTGGTTGGAACCCAGGGGGCTACGAGCAGTACTTC.

The V and J genes are TRBV7-2 and TRBJ2-7; 13 nucleotides agree with TRBD2. Trimming removed 6 bases from V and 6 bases from J; junction bases left unmatched: 5. The CDR3 spans 14 residues. Germline V gives CDR1 SGHTA, CDR2 FQGNSA. In nucleotides, the CDR3 is TGTGCCAGCAGAGGACTAGCGGGAGCCCCCGAGCAGTACTTC. Translation: CASRGLAGAPEQYF.

The J gene is TRBJ2-2, the V gene TRBV6-2 or TRBV6-3; D is perhaps TRBD1 (5 bases). CDR3 length equals 14 residues. V was trimmed by 5 bases and J by 4 bases, leaving 11 bases between them. Germline V gene sequence: CDR1 MNHEY, CDR2 SVGEGT. The CDR3 is CASSLTESTGELFF. The CDR3 nucleotides are TGTGCCAGCAGTCTGACAGAGAGCACCGGGGAGCTGTTTTTT.

This chain joins TRBV4-1 and TRBJ1-4; D might be TRBD1 (5 bases). The germline gives CDR1 MGHRA, CDR2 YSYEKL. CDR3 length equals 17 residues. V was pared by 4 bases and J by 2 bases, with 17 bases between. CDR3 in amino acids: CASSPRNRTRTNEKLFF. The CDR3 nucleotides are TGCGCCAGCAGCCCGAGAAATCGGACAAGGACTAATGAAAAACTGTTTTTT.

This rearrangement joins TRBV5-1 to TRBJ1-2; 9 bases match TRBD1. CDR1 SGHRS and CDR2 YFSETQ come from the germline V gene. The V and J ends lost 4 bases and 5 bases, in that order; junction bases with no gene match: 3. This CDR3 is 13 amino acids long. The CDR3 DNA follows: TGCGCCAGCAGCGTCGGGACAGGGTATGGCTACACCTTC. It codes for CASSVGTGYGYTF.

This chain uses TRBV5-1 with TRBJ1-2; D remains unclear. This CDR3 is built from 14 residues. V dropped 0 bases and J dropped 4 bases, with 10 bases sitting between them. Germline values: CDR1 SGHRS, CDR2 YFSETQ. CDR3 sequence: CASSLESTPYGYTF. CDR3 nucleotides: TGCGCCAGCAGCTTGGAGTCTACTCCCTATGGCTACACCTTC.

J is TRBJ1-3 and V is TRBV19, with no clear D. This CDR3 contains 17 residues. Germline V CDR1 and CDR2: LNHDA, SQIVND (reference sequence). Trimming left V 5 bases short and J 0 bases short, with 17 bases between. The CDR3 loop is CASSRIRSESSGNTIYF. CDR3 nucleotide sequence: TGTGCCAGTAGTCGAATTCGAAGCGAGAGCTCTGGAAACACCATATATTTT.

This clone came up once. The CDR3 region is CATSRDPAGSYSNQPQHF. CDR3 bases: TGTGCCACCAGCAGAGATCCCGCAGGCAGTTATAGCAATCAGCCCCAGCATTTT. The chain combines TRBV15 with TRBJ1-5; D unclear. V was trimmed by 0 bases and J by 0 bases, leaving 15 bases between them. CDR1 is LNHNV, CDR2 YYDKDF, per germline (reference sequence). This CDR3 has 18 residues.

The chain employs TRBV6-5 and TRBJ1-5, with 9 bases lining up with TRBD1. The CDR3 runs 14 residues. In germline, CDR1 is MNHEY, CDR2 SVGAGI. V dropped 8 bases and J dropped 2; count of bases not matched to a gene: 4. The CDR3 sequence: CASGRTGGNQPQHF. The DNA of the CDR3 is TGTGCCAGCGGTAGGACAGGGGGCAATCAGCCCCAGCATTTT.

The chain combines TRBV6-2 or TRBV6-3 with TRBJ2-3; D is uncertain. V was pared by 6 bases and J by 2 bases, with 6 bases between. The CDR3 runs to 12 residues. The V gene's germline CDR1 is MNHEY and CDR2 SVGEGT. CDR3 sequence reads: CASSWATDTQYF. The CDR3 DNA reads TGTGCCAGCAGCTGGGCCACAGATACGCAGTATTTT.

This clone was recorded once. The chain recombines TRBV7-2 with TRBJ1-2; no clear D gene. The CDR3 spans 12 residues. Germline-derived CDR1 and CDR2 are SGHTA and FQGNSA. V was cut by 2 bases and J by 2 bases, with 3 bases left in between. The CDR3 here is CASSLSNYGYTF. In DNA form, the CDR3 reads TGTGCCAGCAGCTTAAGCAACTATGGCTACACCTTC. The full variable domain, completed using reference TRBV7-2 and TRBJ1-2, is GAGVSQSPSNKVTEKGKDVELRCDPISGHTALYWYRQSLGQGLEFLIYFQGNSAPDKSGLPSDRFSAERTGGSVSTLTIQRTQQEDSAVYLCASSLSNYGYTFGSGTRLTVV.

The V and J genes are TRBV5-4 and TRBJ1-1, with TRBD1 as a possible D gene (5 bases). The CDR3 has 14 residues. The ends were cut back, 5 bases at V and 7 bases at J, with 18 bases in the middle. Germline values: CDR1 SGHNT, CDR2 YYREEE (reference sequence). CDR3: CASSTVDSRNEAFF. As DNA, the CDR3 is TGTGCCAGCAGTACCGTCGACAGCAGAAATGAAGCTTTCTTT.

The gene calls are TRBV27 and TRBJ2-3, with 11 bases lining up with TRBD2. Trimming at V came to 5 bases and at J to 8 bases, leaving 18 bases not matched to a gene. Germline assignment: CDR1 MNHEY and CDR2 SMNVEV (reference sequence). CDR3 length equals 18 residues. The CDR3 region has the DNA TGTGCCAGCAGTCCCCAGACCGGGACTAGCGGTATTGTAAGTACGCAGTATTTT. Encoded protein: CASSPQTGTSGIVSTQYF.

V usage is TRBV24-1 and J usage is TRBJ2-2; 12 bases are a match to TRBD1. CDR3 size: 17 residues. The V and J ends lost 4 bases and 4 bases, in that order; junction bases with no gene match: 6. CDR1 is KGHDR and CDR2 is SFDVKD in the germline V gene. Written as DNA, the CDR3 is TGTGCCACCAGTGACCGGGGACAGGGGGCGCTCACCGGGGAGCTGTTTTTT. Amino acid sequence: CATSDRGQGALTGELFF.